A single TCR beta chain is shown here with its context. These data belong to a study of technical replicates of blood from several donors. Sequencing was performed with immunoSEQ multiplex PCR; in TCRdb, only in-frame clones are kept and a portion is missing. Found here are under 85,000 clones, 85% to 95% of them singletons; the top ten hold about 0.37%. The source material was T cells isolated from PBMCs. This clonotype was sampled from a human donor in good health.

The CDR3 sequence is CATSTGAPYEQYF. The CDR3 DNA sequence: TGTGCCACCTCGACAGGGGCCCCTTACGAGCAGTACTTC. The chain has TRBV19 and TRBJ2-7; 8 bases are shared with TRBD1. In germline, CDR1 is LNHDA, CDR2 SQIVND (reference sequence). The CDR3 runs to 13 residues. Trimming at V came to 10 bases and at J to 4 bases, leaving 9 bases not matched to a gene.